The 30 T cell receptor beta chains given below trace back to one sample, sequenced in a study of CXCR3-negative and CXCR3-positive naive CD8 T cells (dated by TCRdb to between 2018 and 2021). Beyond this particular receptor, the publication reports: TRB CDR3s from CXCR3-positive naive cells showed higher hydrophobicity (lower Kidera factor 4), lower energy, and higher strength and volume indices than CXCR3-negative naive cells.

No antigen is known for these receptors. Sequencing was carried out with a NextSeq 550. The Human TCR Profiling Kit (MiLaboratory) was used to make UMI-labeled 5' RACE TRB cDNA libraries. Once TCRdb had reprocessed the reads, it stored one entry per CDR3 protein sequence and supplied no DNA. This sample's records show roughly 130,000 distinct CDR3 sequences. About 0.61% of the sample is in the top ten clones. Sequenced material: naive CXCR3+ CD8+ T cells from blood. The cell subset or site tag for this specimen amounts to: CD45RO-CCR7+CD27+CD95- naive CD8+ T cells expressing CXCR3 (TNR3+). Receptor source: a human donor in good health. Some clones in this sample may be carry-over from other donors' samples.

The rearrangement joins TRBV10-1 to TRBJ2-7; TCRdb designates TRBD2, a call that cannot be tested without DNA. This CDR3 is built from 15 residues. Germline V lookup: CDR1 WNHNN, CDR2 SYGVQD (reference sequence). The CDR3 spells CASSDEPGLPFEQYF.

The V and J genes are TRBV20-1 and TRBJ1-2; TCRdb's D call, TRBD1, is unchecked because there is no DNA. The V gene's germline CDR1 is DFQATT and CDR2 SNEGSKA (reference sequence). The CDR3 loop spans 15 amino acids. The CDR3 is CSARVRERGPDGYTF.

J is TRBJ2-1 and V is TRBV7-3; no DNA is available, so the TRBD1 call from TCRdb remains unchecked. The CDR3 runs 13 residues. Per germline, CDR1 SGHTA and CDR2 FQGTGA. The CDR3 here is CASSPGPNNEQFF. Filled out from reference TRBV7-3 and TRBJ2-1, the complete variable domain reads GAGVSQTPSNKVTEKGKYVELRCDPISGHTALYWYRQSLGQGPEFLIYFQGTGAADDSGLPNDRFFAVRPEGSVSTLKIQRTERGDSAVYLCASSPGPNNEQFFGPGTRLTVL.

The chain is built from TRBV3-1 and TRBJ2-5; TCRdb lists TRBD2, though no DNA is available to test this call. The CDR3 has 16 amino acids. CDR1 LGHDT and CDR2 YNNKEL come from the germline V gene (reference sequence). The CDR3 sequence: CASSQGTSGGQETQYF.

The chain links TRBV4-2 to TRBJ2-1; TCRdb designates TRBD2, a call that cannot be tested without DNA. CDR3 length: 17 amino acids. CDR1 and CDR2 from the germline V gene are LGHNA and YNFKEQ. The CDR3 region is CASSLTLEGSSYNEQFF.

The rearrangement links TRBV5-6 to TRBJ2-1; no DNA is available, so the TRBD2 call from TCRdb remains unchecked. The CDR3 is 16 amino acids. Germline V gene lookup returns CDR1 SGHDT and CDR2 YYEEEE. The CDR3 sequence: CASSLASGGSYNEQFF.

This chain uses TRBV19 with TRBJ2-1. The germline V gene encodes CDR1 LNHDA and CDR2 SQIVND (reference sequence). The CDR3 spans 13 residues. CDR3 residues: CASSIGLDNEQFF.

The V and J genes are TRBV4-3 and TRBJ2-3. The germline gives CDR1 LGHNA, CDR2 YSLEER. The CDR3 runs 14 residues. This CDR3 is CASSQEVAEDTQYF.

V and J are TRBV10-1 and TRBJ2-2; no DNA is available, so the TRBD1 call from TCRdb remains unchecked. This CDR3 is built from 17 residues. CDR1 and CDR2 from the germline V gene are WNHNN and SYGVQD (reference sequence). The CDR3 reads CASSENWTGAGDGELFF.

The chain's CDR3 is CSVEGQECGELFF. V is TRBV29-1 and J is TRBJ2-2; the D call from TCRdb, TRBD1, cannot be confirmed without DNA. Germline loops: CDR1 SQVTM, CDR2 ANQGSEA. The CDR3 length is 13 residues.

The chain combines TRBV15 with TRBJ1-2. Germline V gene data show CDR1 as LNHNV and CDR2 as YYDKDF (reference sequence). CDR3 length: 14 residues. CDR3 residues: CATSRVTHDYGYTF.

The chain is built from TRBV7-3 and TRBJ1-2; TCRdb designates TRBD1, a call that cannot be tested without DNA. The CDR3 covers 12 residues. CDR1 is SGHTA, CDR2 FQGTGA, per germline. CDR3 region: CASEQVFYGYTF.

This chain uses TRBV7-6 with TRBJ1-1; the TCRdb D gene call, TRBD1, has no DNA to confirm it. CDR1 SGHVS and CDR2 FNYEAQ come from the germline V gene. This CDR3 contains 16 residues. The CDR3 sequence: CASSFPADSGDTEAFF.

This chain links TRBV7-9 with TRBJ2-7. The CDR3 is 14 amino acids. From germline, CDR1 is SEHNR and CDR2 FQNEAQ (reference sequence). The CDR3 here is CASSLDGRSYEQYF.

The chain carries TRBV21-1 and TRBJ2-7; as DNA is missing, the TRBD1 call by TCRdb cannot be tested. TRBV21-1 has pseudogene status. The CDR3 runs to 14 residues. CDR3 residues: CASSKEGRIYEQYF.

Here the CDR3 reads CAWSVGPRGTEAFF. The chain carries TRBV30 and TRBJ1-1. The CDR3 sequence is 14 residues long. Per the germline V gene, CDR1 is GTSNPN and CDR2 is SVGIG (reference sequence).

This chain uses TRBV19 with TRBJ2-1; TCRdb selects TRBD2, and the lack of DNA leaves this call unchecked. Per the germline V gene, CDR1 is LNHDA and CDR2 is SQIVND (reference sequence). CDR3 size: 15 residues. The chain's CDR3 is CASSPSSGSYNEQFF. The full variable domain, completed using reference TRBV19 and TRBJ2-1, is DGGITQSPKYLFRKEGQNVTLSCEQNLNHDAMYWYRQDPGQGLRLIYYSQIVNDFQKGDIAEGYSVSREKKESFPLTVTSAQKNPTAFYLCASSPSSGSYNEQFFGPGTRLTVL.

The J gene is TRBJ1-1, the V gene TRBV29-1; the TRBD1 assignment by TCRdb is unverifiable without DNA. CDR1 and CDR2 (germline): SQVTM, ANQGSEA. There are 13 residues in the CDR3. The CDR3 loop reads CSARGGQDTEAFF.

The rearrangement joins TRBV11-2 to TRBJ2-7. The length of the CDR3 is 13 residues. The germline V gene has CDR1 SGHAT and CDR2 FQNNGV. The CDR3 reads CASSLGQNYEQYF. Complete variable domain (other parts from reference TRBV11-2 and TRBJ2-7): EAGVAQSPRYKIIEKRQSVAFWCNPISGHATLYWYQQILGQGPKLLIQFQNNGVVDDSQLPKDRFSAERLKGVDSTLKIQPAKLEDSAVYLCASSLGQNYEQYFGPGTRLTVT.

The CDR3 sequence: CASNPEPYNEQFF. This chain links TRBV6-5 with TRBJ2-1. Germline CDR1 reads MNHEY; CDR2 reads SVGAGI. This CDR3 comprises 13 residues.

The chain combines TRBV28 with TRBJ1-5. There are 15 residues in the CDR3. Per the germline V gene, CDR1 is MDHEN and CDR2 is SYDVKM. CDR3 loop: CASSLDKYSNQPQHF.

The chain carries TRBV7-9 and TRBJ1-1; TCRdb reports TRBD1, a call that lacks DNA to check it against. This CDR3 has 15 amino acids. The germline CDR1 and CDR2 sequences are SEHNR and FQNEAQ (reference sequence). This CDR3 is CASSLGRGAWTEAFF. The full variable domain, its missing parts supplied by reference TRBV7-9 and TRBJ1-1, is DTGVSQNPRHKITKRGQNVTFRCDPISEHNRLYWYRQTLGQGPEFLTYFQNEAQLEKSRLLSDRFSAERPKGSFSTLEIQRTEQGDSAMYLCASSLGRGAWTEAFFGQGTRLTVV.

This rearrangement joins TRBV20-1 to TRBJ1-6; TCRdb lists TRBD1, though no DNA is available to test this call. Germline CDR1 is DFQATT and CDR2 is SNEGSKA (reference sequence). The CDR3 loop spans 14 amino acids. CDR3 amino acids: CSARDQGVNSPLHF.

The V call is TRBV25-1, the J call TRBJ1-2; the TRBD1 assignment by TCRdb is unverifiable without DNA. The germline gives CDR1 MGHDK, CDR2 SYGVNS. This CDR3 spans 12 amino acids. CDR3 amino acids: CASFGTDYGYTF.

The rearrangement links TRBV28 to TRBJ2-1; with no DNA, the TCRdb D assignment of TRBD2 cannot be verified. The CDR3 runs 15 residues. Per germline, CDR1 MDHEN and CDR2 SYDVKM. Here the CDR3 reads CASSFPPGSGIHPFF.

The CDR3 protein is CASSLSGTGAYGYTF. This chain links TRBV28 with TRBJ1-2; TCRdb reports TRBD1, a call that lacks DNA to check it against. Germline loops: CDR1 MDHEN, CDR2 SYDVKM. This CDR3 spans 15 amino acids.

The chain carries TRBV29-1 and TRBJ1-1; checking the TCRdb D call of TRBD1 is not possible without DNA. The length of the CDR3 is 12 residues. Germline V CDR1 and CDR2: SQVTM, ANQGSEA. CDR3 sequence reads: CSVLTEYTEAFF.

The CDR3 sequence is CSVRGELEGRPYEQYF. The chain joins TRBV29-1 to TRBJ2-7; as DNA is missing, the TRBD1 call by TCRdb cannot be tested. The CDR3 sequence is 16 residues long. The germline gives CDR1 SQVTM, CDR2 ANQGSEA.

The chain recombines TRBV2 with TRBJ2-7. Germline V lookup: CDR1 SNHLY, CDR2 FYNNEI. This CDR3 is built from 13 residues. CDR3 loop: CASSEAPGHEQYF.

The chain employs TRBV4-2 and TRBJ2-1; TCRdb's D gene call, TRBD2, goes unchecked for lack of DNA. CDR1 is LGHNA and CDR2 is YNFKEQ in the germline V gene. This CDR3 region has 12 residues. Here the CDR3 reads CASSHLAGEQFF.